This T cell receptor beta chain originates from a study of T cells in Graves' hyperthyroidism and ophthalmopathy. RNA transcripts provided the source from which TCR beta CDR3 regions were amplified. HTBI primers were the set used in a first-round RT-PCR of the TCR CDR3. MiXCR, run by TCRdb on the multiplex PCR reads, gives a single entry per CDR3 protein. Here the sample spans roughly 560,000 distinct CDR3 sequences, roughly 14% being singletons. Each 10 ml fresh peripheral blood draw supplied the PBMCs. Notes on the study in general: Also found in blood were most expanded thyroid clonotypes above 0.001.

The V gene's germline CDR1 is LNHDA and CDR2 SQIVND (reference sequence). Trimming took off 3 bases at V and 1 base at J, with 15 bases between the two ends. CDR3 length equals 17 residues. There are many counts of this clonotype. The antigen remains undetermined. Material: blood. This TCR was recovered from a woman between 40 and 50 years old with Graves' ophthalmopathy. The chain carries TRBV19 and TRBJ2-2, with D possibly being TRBD2 (6 bases). CDR3 protein: CASSILSGHMNTGELFF. CDR3 DNA sequence: TGTGCCAGTAGTATCCTTAGCGGACATATGAACACCGGGGAGCTGTTTTTT.